The present TCR beta chain was sequenced within a study of T-cell memory formation after mild COVID-19. Overall study: There were largely donor-specific TCR clusters. Study observations and caveats: Clones that contracted from day 15 to 85 had balanced CD4/CD8; later expanders were CD4+ biased. The study detected some responding clones in pre-infection memory, suggesting cross-reactive memory joined.

Comment on this clonotype: The antigen is undetermined.

5'RACE primed from the constant segment yielded TCR alpha and TCR beta cDNA libraries bearing sample barcodes and UMIs. TCRdb redid the calling of the 5' RACE reads with MiXCR, one entry per CDR3 protein. The profile covers 200,000 to 250,000 distinct CDR3 sequences, with over 9.5% appearing a single time and around 3.4% taken by the ten largest. The clonotype was recovered from a man aged 18 to 35 who had mild COVID-19 (a few samples of this study predate the infection). Cell type and time point are not known. What was sequenced was PBMCs or a T cell subset sorted from them (not recorded which).

CDR3 amino acids: CASSHKGQGDEAFF. The CDR3 region has the DNA TGCGCCAGCAGCCACAAAGGACAGGGGGATGAAGCTTTCTTT. V is TRBV4-1 and J is TRBJ1-1, with 10 bases identical to TRBD1. Germline-derived CDR1 and CDR2 are MGHRA and YSYEKL. The CDR3 runs to 14 residues. The V and J ends lost 3 bases and 7 bases, in that order; junction bases with no gene match: 5.